The 6 T cell receptor beta chains given below trace back to one sample, sequenced in a study of T-cell memory formation after mild COVID-19. TCRdb passed the 5' RACE reads through MiXCR, listing each CDR3 protein once. Altogether about 250,000 distinct CDR3 sequences are present, 16% being singletons, with the ten largest covering roughly 3.6%. Specimen: PBMCs or a T cell subset sorted from them (not recorded which). These receptors were collected from a man younger than 35 who had mild COVID-19 (a few samples of this study predate the infection). Cell type and time point are not known.

The V and J genes are TRBV5-1 and TRBJ1-4, with 7 bases fitting TRBD1. Per the germline V gene, CDR1 is SGHRS and CDR2 is YFSETQ. Unmatched junction bases numbered 3, after V lost 2 bases and J lost 8 bases. This CDR3 contains 13 residues. The CDR3 DNA reads as TGCGCCAGCAGCTTACAGGGGCGAGAAAAACTGTTTTTT. It is translated as CASSLQGREKLFF. The whole variable domain, filled in from reference TRBV5-1 and TRBJ1-4, reads KAGVTQTPRYLIKTRGQQVTLSCSPISGHRSVSWYQQTPGQGLQFLFEYFSETQRNKGNFPGRFSGRQFSNSRSEMNVSTLELGDSALYLCASSLQGREKLFFGSGTQLSVL.

The chain joins TRBV4-3 to TRBJ2-5; unclear D gene. The CDR3 runs 16 residues. The germline CDR1 and CDR2 sequences are LGHNA and YSLEER. The V and J ends lost 0 bases and 4 bases respectively, with 15 bases between them. CDR3 amino acids: CASSQDRAWGTETQYF. The CDR3 region has the DNA TGCGCCAGCAGCCAAGATCGGGCATGGGGAACAGAGACCCAGTACTTC.

This clonotype has a single count. The chain couples TRBV11-2 to TRBJ2-1; 10 bases are a match to TRBD2. CDR1 and CDR2 from the germline V gene are SGHAT and FQNNGV. V lost 6 bases, J lost 4 bases, and 9 bases stayed unmatched. The CDR3 covers 16 residues. CDR3 residues: CASSDLAGVRYNEQFF. The CDR3 nucleotides read TGTGCCAGCAGTGATCTAGCGGGGGTTAGGTACAATGAGCAGTTCTTC.

This clonotype appeared a few times. The chain is built from TRBV20-1 and TRBJ1-2; TRBD1 agrees at 7 bases. The germline gives CDR1 DFQATT, CDR2 SNEGSKA (reference sequence). There are 12 residues in the CDR3. After removal of 1 base from V and 6 bases from J, the junction contained 2 bases not matched to a gene. CDR3 DNA sequence: TGCAGTGCTAGAGTCGGACAGGATGGCTACACCTTC. It yields the protein CSARVGQDGYTF.

The chain combines TRBV6-1 with TRBJ1-3, with 9 positions matching TRBD1. The CDR3 length is 14 residues. V trimming: 6 bases; J trimming: 8 bases; junction bases outside the gene matches: 8. Germline V lookup: CDR1 MNHNS, CDR2 SASEGT. CDR3 loop: CASSATGGMYTIYF. The CDR3 DNA reads TGTGCCAGCAGCGCCACAGGGGGCATGTACACCATATATTTT.

V is TRBV27 and J is TRBJ1-2, with a tentative D call TRBD1 (6 bases). Trimming took 6 bases from V and 8 from J, leaving 22 bases between them. Germline-derived CDR1 and CDR2 are MNHEY and SMNVEV (reference sequence). CDR3 size: 15 residues. The CDR3 loop is CASSLQGSRRGGYTF. The CDR3 DNA sequence: TGTGCCAGCAGCTTACAGGGATCCAGGAGGGGGGGCTACACCTTC.